This entry describes one TCR beta chain. Its specific antigen is unknown. No much larger clone is present one base from it, and per-base qualities are unavailable. The entry originates in a study of blood T cell repertoires in COVID-19 (dated by TCRdb to 2018 to 2021). Turning to the overall study: Samples covering the acute and convalescent phases of COVID-19 were provided by collaborators in the United States, Italy and Spain. Sample metadata almost always included a de-identified subject ID, COVID-19 status, age in years and sex. Where HLA class I and class II types were available, the types were taken from metadata supplied by the sample provider, not from assay-based typing. The repertoires were released in a freely available public database meant as a resource for research on the immune response to SARS-CoV-2. Samples came from the ongoing ImmuneRACE study (first 160 participants) plus 1,254 subjects from 6 global collaborators. The prospective study material was composed of cDNA or gDNA derived from T cells, B-cell-depleted T cells, or PBMCs. Subjects who had been exposed to COVID-19, were actively infected with it, or had recovered from it provided the deeply sampled blood TCRbeta repertoires that made up the dataset.

Collaborating institutions collected whole blood in K2EDTA tubes following their own protocols. For TCRbeta analysis, collaborator samples were shipped as frozen whole blood, as isolated PBMCs, or as DNA extracted from either sample type. Taken from cysteine to phenylalanine, the CDR3 has 15 residues. The entry retains the CDR3 DNA only, 45 bases that are in frame from base 1. The germline V gene supplies CDR1 LGHNA and CDR2 YSLEER. The germline V and J ends show losses of 6 bases and 5 bases respectively, and no gene match explains 9 bases of the junction. Points the paper makes about the study in general: The quantity of clinical and demographic metadata differed by source and by participant and was supplied without curation.

The immunoSEQ Assay, a bias-controlled multiplex PCR, was used to amplify TCRbeta CDR3 regions from genomic DNA. The original methods were these. Nucleated cell counts per sample were estimated from amplification of reference gene primers within the assay. Sequence reads were collapsed and filtered to measure the absolute abundance of every unique TCRbeta CDR3 rearrangement. For each sample, productive Simpson clonality was calculated as the square root of Simpson's diversity index over productive rearrangements. TCRdb provides this immuneACCESS table in a form limited to in-frame rearrangements. Some clones are lacking; in checked studies, under half of them reflect an unresolved V gene, and why the rest are absent is not known. V, J and clone size are those of that table, while D and trimming were read from the DNA. Present in this sample are about 93,000 clones, roughly 90% of which were seen just once. The top ten constitute 1.5% of the sample.

The chain is assembled from TRBV4-3 and TRBJ2-1, and TRBD1 matches 8 of the central bases. This clonotype originated in a human donor with active COVID-19. The donor label of this sample is uncertain. Source material: peripheral blood. In nucleotides, the sequence is TGCGCCAGCAGAGAGCTGGACAGGGATCACAATGAGCAGTTCTTC. It specifies CASRELDRDHNEQFF.